The 23 T cell receptor beta chains below come from one sample, sequenced in a study of vaccination and CD4 T cells after COVID-19. Sequence data for DNA of cultured CD4+ T cells were generated by the Oncomine TCR Beta short-read assay. TCRdb re-called the PCR reads through MiXCR, storing one row per CDR3 protein. This repertoire shows about 13,000 distinct CDR3 sequences, roughly a quarter found once; its top ten account for 25% to 30%. For these receptors, no antigen is known. Treatment indicated: approximately nine-day PBMC culture with coronavirus spike peptide pools or control peptides (ViraFEST assay). Material: CD4+ T cells from blood, cultured in vitro, obtained before SARS-CoV-2 vaccination. All receptors derive from a human donor who received a COVID-19 vaccine.

The chain couples TRBV7-3 to TRBJ2-1; 7 nucleotides align to TRBD2. V lost 5 bases, J lost 2 bases, and 9 bases stayed unmatched. Germline assignment: CDR1 SGHTA and CDR2 FQGTGA. The CDR3 consists of 16 residues. CDR3 protein: CASSQDGGYPYNEQFF. The CDR3 DNA reads TGTGCCAGCAGCCAAGACGGGGGGTATCCCTACAATGAGCAGTTCTTC. Variable domain in full (rest from reference TRBV7-3 and TRBJ2-1): GAGVSQTPSNKVTEKGKYVELRCDPISGHTALYWYRQSLGQGPEFLIYFQGTGAADDSGLPNDRFFAVRPEGSVSTLKIQRTERGDSAVYLCASSQDGGYPYNEQFFGPGTRLTVL.

Only a few counts were recorded for this clonotype. This chain uses TRBV7-9 with TRBJ1-2, with 7 bases identical to TRBD1. Germline V gene sequence: CDR1 SEHNR, CDR2 FQNEAQ (reference sequence). The V gene end was trimmed by 5 bases and the J gene end by 5 bases; junction bases not matched to a gene: 8. The CDR3 extends over 14 amino acids. The CDR3 spells CASSPDIQGYGYTF. The CDR3 DNA sequence: TGTGCCAGCAGCCCCGATATACAGGGGTATGGCTACACCTTC.

V gene TRBV5-4 combines with J gene TRBJ1-6; possibly TRBD1 for D (6 bases). This CDR3 contains 14 residues. The V gene's germline CDR1 is SGHNT and CDR2 YYREEE (reference sequence). Deletions cut 3 bases from V and 5 bases from J, with 9 bases between. The CDR3 protein is CASSSQGHNSPLHF. The CDR3 coding sequence is TGTGCCAGCAGCTCACAGGGTCATAATTCACCCCTCCACTTT. Filled out from reference TRBV5-4 and TRBJ1-6, the complete variable domain reads ETGVTQSPTHLIKTRGQQVTLRCSSQSGHNTVSWYQQALGQGPQFIFQYYREEENGRGNFPPRFSGLQFPNYSSELNVNALELDDSALYLCASSSQGHNSPLHFGNGTRLTVT.

This rearrangement joins TRBV20-1 to TRBJ2-1; D may be TRBD2 (7 bases). This CDR3 spans 15 amino acids. Germline V gives CDR1 DFQATT, CDR2 SNEGSKA (reference sequence). V was cut by 5 bases and J by 6 bases, with 20 bases left in between. This CDR3 is CSAFQSGGGGNEQFF. As DNA, the CDR3 is TGCAGTGCTTTCCAATCGGGGGGAGGGGGCAATGAGCAGTTCTTC.

Only a few counts were recorded for this clonotype. V usage is TRBV10-3 and J usage is TRBJ2-1, with 9 bases aligning to TRBD2. The DNA end favors TRBJ2-7, so the J call may be wrong. Germline CDR1 ENHRY, CDR2 SYGVKD. The CDR3 is 16 amino acids. In DNA form, the CDR3 reads TGTGCCATCAGTGAAGGGCGGGGGGGCCCATACAACGAGCAGTACTTC. The encoded protein is CAISEGRGGPYNEQYF.

J is TRBJ2-5 and V is TRBV6-1; TRBD1 matches at 8 bases. Trimming at V came to 6 bases and at J to 2 bases, leaving 8 bases not matched to a gene. CDR3 length: 15 residues. The germline V gene has CDR1 MNHNS and CDR2 SASEGT. CDR3 nucleotides: TGTGCCAGCAGAACCGGGACAGGAGAACAAGAGACCCAGTACTTC. Its translation: CASRTGTGEQETQYF.

There are a few counts of this clonotype. The rearrangement uses TRBV7-2 and TRBJ1-6; 7 positions match TRBD1. V shed 2 bases, J shed 4 bases, and the junction held 11 bases outside the gene matches. The CDR3 runs to 18 residues. Looked up from germline, CDR1 is SGHTA and CDR2 is FQGNSA. The CDR3 DNA sequence: TGTGCCAGCAGCTTACGTCCTGGCGGCAGGGGGTATAATTCACCCCTCCACTTT. Its translation: CASSLRPGGRGYNSPLHF.

This clonotype has just a few counts. The rearrangement uses TRBV7-9 and TRBJ1-3, with D maybe TRBD1 (6 bases). The germline V and J ends were trimmed by 1 base and 0 bases, with 16 bases remaining between them. In germline, CDR1 is SEHNR, CDR2 FQNEAQ (reference sequence). The length of the CDR3 is 18 residues. The DNA of the CDR3 is TGTGCCAGCAGCTTAGGACCGTACAGGGACCACTCTGGAAACACCATATATTTT. Protein: CASSLGPYRDHSGNTIYF.

This clonotype was detected a few times. V gene TRBV24-1 combines with J gene TRBJ2-1, with D possibly matching TRBD1 (6 bases). Trimming shortened V by 3 bases and J by 8 bases, and 19 bases separated the two germline ends. The CDR3 runs 16 residues. From germline, CDR1 is KGHDR and CDR2 SFDVKD. DNA for the CDR3: TGTGCCACCAGTGATGCCGAGGTTATGGCAGGGGATGAGCAGTTCTTC. Its protein product is CATSDAEVMAGDEQFF.

This chain joins TRBV5-5 and TRBJ1-1; TRBD1 might be the D (5 bases). This CDR3 contains 15 residues. Germline V lookup: CDR1 SGHKS, CDR2 YYEKEE (reference sequence). V was pared by 0 bases and J by 0 bases, with 9 bases between. DNA of the CDR3: TGTGCCAGCAGCTTGGATCCAGGGTTGAACACTGAAGCTTTCTTT. Translating gives CASSLDPGLNTEAFF.

This clonotype showed up just a few times. The chain links TRBV6-1 to TRBJ2-2; D uncertain. Germline lookup yields CDR1 MNHNS and CDR2 SASEGT. The CDR3 contains 15 residues. V lost 2 bases to trimming and J lost 5 bases, with 12 bases between them. CDR3 coding DNA: TGTGCCAGCAGTGAAATGAGACATCGGACCGGGGAGCTGTTTTTT. It is translated as CASSEMRHRTGELFF.

J is TRBJ2-3 and V is TRBV7-3, with D perhaps being TRBD1 or TRBD2 (5 bases each). The length of the CDR3 is 14 residues. Germline lookup yields CDR1 SGHTA and CDR2 FQGTGA. Trimming pared 6 bases from V and 1 base from J, leaving 11 bases between. The CDR3 here is CASSRGVGTDTQYF. CDR3 coding DNA: TGTGCCAGCAGTCGAGGGGTGGGCACAGATACGCAGTATTTT.

This rearrangement joins TRBV7-9 to TRBJ2-5; perhaps TRBD2 as D (5 bases). Trimming stripped 10 bases from V and 1 base from J, with 16 bases between. Germline V lookup: CDR1 SEHNR, CDR2 FQNEAQ (reference sequence). The CDR3 runs to 14 residues. In DNA form, the CDR3 reads TGTGCCACCACTTCAAGCGGACTCCAAGAGACCCAGTACTTC. This encodes CATTSSGLQETQYF. Based on the CDR3 plus reference TRBV7-9 and TRBJ2-5, the full variable domain is DTGVSQNPRHKITKRGQNVTFRCDPISEHNRLYWYRQTLGQGPEFLTYFQNEAQLEKSRLLSDRFSAERPKGSFSTLEIQRTEQGDSAMYLCATTSSGLQETQYFGPGTRLLVL.

This chain connects TRBV29-1 to TRBJ1-6; 7 bases are shared with TRBD1. The CDR3 covers 15 residues. V lost 4 bases to trimming and J lost 5 bases; unmatched junction nucleotides: 8. Germline CDR1 SQVTM, CDR2 ANQGSEA. The CDR3 coding sequence is TGCAGCGTTGCGACAGGGAGGCTGGATAATTCACCCCTCCACTTT. Amino acid sequence: CSVATGRLDNSPLHF.

The rearrangement links TRBV3-1 to TRBJ2-3; D unclear. Germline CDR1 is LGHDT and CDR2 is YNNKEL (reference sequence). V lost 0 bases, J lost 5 bases, and 6 bases lay in between. There are 13 residues in the CDR3. CDR3: CASSQDTGDTQYF. The CDR3 nucleotides are TGTGCCAGCAGCCAAGATACTGGAGATACGCAGTATTTT.

This clonotype was seen a few times. In DNA, the CDR3 is TGTGCCATCAGTGATCTGGGCGGGGGAACCTACGAGCAGTACTTC. This sequence encodes CAISDLGGGTYEQYF. This rearrangement joins TRBV10-3 to TRBJ2-7; 7 bases agree with TRBD2. Germline CDR1 reads ENHRY; CDR2 reads SYGVKD. The CDR3 contains 15 residues. Trimming removed 3 bases from V and 2 bases from J; junction bases left unmatched: 7.

The CDR3 here is CASSGTGGFEQYF. CDR3 coding DNA: TGTGCCAGTAGTGGGACAGGGGGCTTCGAGCAGTACTTC. V usage is TRBV19 and J usage is TRBJ2-7, with 12 bases aligning to TRBD1. Trimming removed 5 bases from V and 6 bases from J; junction bases left unmatched: 2. The germline V gene has CDR1 LNHDA and CDR2 SQIVND (reference sequence). The length of the CDR3 is 13 residues. The variable domain in full, completed from reference TRBV19 and TRBJ2-7, reads DGGITQSPKYLFRKEGQNVTLSCEQNLNHDAMYWYRQDPGQGLRLIYYSQIVNDFQKGDIAEGYSVSREKKESFPLTVTSAQKNPTAFYLCASSGTGGFEQYFGPGTRLTVT.

The chain joins TRBV5-1 to TRBJ2-2, with a tentative D call TRBD2 (6 bases). V lost 0 bases to trimming and J lost 8 bases, with 11 bases between them. Germline-derived CDR1 and CDR2 are SGHRS and YFSETQ. CDR3 size: 14 residues. The CDR3 region has the DNA TGCGCCAGCAGCTTGGTAGTAGCGGCGGGGGAGCTGTTTTTT. Encoded protein: CASSLVVAAGELFF.

This chain uses TRBV28 with TRBJ2-4; D remains ambiguous. Trimming removed 6 bases at V and 5 bases at J, with 14 bases between. The CDR3 totals 14 residues. Germline V gene data show CDR1 as MDHEN and CDR2 as SYDVKM. The CDR3 region is CASRAKGRENIQYF. DNA of the CDR3: TGTGCCAGCAGAGCTAAAGGACGGGAAAACATTCAGTACTTC.

This clonotype was counted between two and nine times. The V gene is TRBV29-1, the J gene TRBJ1-1; no definite D call. Trimming cost V 7 bases and J 0 bases, with 15 bases left between them. There are 14 residues in the CDR3. Germline V gene lookup returns CDR1 SQVTM and CDR2 ANQGSEA. CDR3 in amino acids: CSASRQALNTEAFF. The CDR3 bases are TGCAGCGCAAGCCGCCAAGCACTGAACACTGAAGCTTTCTTT.

This rearrangement joins TRBV7-3 to TRBJ1-5, with a tentative D call TRBD1 (6 bases). CDR1 is SGHTA, CDR2 FQGTGA, per germline. Trimming took off 7 bases at V and 0 bases at J, with 13 bases between the two ends. There are 15 residues in the CDR3. CDR3 protein: CASNDGQISNQPQHF. CDR3 DNA: TGTGCCAGCAACGATGGACAGATTAGCAATCAGCCCCAGCATTTT.

The genes are TRBV6-1 and TRBJ1-2, with D perhaps TRBD1 (6 bases). In germline, CDR1 is MNHNS, CDR2 SASEGT. Trimming cost V 5 bases and J 8 bases, with 15 bases left between them. The length of the CDR3 is 13 residues. The CDR3 loop is CASSPLRGRGYTF. CDR3 bases: TGTGCCAGCAGTCCCTTGCGGGGGCGAGGCTACACCTTC.

This clonotype appeared a few times. The chain joins TRBV19 to TRBJ2-3, with 10 bases matching TRBD2. CDR1 and CDR2 from the germline V gene are LNHDA and SQIVND (reference sequence). The CDR3 loop spans 15 amino acids. The V gene end was trimmed by 10 bases and the J gene end by 1 base; junction bases not matched to a gene: 8. In DNA form, the CDR3 reads TGTGCCACCACCGTGGGGACTAGCGGCACAGATACGCAGTATTTT. Translating gives CATTVGTSGTDTQYF.